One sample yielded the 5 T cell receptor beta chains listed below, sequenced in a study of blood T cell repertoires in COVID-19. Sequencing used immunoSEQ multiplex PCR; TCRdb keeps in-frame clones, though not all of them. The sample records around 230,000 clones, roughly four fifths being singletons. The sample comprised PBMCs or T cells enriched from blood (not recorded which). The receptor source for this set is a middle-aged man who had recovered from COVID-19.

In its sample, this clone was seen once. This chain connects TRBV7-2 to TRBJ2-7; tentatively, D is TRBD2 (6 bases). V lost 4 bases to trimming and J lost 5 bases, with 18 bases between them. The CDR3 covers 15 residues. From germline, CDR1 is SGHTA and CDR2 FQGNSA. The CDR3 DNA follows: TGTGCCAGCAGCTGGAGTGGCGGGAAAAAGGACGAGCAGTACTTC. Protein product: CASSWSGGKKDEQYF. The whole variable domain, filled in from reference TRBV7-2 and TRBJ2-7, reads GAGVSQSPSNKVTEKGKDVELRCDPISGHTALYWYRQSLGQGLEFLIYFQGNSAPDKSGLPSDRFSAERTGGSVSTLTIQRTQQEDSAVYLCASSWSGGKKDEQYFGPGTRLTVT.

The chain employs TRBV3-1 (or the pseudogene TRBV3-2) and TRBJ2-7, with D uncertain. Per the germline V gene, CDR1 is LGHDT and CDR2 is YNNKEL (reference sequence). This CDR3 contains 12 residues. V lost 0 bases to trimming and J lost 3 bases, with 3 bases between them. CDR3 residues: CASSQDLYEQYF. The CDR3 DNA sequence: TGTGCCAGCAGCCAAGACCTCTACGAGCAGTACTTC.

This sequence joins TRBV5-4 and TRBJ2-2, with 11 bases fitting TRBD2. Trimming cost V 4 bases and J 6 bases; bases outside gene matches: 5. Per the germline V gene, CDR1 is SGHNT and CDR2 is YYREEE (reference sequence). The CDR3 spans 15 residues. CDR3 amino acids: CASSNQLAGAGELFF. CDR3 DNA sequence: TGTGCCAGCAGCAATCAACTAGCGGGAGCCGGGGAGCTGTTTTTT.

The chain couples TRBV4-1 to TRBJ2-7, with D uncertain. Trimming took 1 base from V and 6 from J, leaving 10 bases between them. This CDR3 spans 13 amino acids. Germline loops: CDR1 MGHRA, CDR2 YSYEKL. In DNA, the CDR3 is TGCGCCAGCAGCCAAGGGCAGTCTCTCGAGCAGTACTTC. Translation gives CASSQGQSLEQYF.

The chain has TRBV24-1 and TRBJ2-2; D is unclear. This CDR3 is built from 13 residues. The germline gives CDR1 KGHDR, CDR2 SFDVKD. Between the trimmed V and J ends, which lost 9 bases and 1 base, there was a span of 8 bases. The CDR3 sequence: CATENENTGELFF. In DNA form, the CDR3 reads TGTGCCACCGAGAACGAGAACACCGGGGAGCTGTTTTTT.